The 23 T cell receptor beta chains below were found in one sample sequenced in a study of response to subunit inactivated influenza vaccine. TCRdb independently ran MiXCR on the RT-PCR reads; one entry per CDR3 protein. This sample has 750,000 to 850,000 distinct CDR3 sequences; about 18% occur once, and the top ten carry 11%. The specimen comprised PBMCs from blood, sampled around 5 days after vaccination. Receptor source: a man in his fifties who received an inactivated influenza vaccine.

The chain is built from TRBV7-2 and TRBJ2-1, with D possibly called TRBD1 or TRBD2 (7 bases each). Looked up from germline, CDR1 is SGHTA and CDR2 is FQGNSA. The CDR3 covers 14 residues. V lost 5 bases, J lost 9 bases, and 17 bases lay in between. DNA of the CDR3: TGTGCCAGCAGCCAGGGGGGGTCCCCCATTGAGCAGTTCTTC. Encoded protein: CASSQGGSPIEQFF.

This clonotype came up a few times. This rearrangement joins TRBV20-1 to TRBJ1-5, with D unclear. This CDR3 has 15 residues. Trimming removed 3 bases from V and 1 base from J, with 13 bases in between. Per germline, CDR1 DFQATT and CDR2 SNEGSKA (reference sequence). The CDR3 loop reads CSASRSRQSNQPQHF. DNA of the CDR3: TGCAGTGCTAGCCGGTCCCGGCAGAGCAATCAGCCCCAGCATTTT.

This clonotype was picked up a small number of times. This chain's CDR3 is CASSARGKGWGPNQPQHF. The CDR3 region has the DNA TGTGCCAGCAGCGCCCGAGGGAAAGGTTGGGGCCCCAATCAGCCCCAGCATTTT. The chain couples TRBV11-2 to TRBJ1-5; TRBD1 might be the D (5 bases). V gave up 5 bases and J gave up 3 bases, with 23 bases separating them. Germline values: CDR1 SGHAT, CDR2 FQNNGV. CDR3 length equals 18 residues.

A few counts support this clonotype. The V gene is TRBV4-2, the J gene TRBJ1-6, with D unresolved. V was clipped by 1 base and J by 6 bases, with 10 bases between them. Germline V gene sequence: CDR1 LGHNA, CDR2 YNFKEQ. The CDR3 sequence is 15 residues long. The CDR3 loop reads CASSQAGQANSPLHF. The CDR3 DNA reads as TGTGCCAGCAGCCAAGCCGGCCAGGCTAATTCACCCCTCCACTTT.

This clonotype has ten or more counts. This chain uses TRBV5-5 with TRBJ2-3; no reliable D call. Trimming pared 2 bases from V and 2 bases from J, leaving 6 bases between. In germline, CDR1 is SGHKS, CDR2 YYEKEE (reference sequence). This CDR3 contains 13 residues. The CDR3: CASSFTDTDTQYF. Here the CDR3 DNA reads TGTGCCAGCAGCTTTACGGACACAGATACGCAGTATTTT.

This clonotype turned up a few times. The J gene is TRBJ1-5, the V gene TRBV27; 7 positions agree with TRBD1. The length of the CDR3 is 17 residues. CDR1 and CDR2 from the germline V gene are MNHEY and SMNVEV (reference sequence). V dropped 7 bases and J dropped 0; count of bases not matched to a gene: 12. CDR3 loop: CASTLPGTAYSNQPQHF. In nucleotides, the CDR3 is TGTGCCAGCACCTTACCCGGGACAGCTTATAGCAATCAGCCCCAGCATTTT.

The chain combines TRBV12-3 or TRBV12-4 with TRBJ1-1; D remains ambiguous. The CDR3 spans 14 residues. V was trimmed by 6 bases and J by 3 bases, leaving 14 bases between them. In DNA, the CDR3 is TGTGCCAGCAGAGGAGGGATGATGGACACTGAAGCTTTCTTT. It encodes CASRGGMMDTEAFF.

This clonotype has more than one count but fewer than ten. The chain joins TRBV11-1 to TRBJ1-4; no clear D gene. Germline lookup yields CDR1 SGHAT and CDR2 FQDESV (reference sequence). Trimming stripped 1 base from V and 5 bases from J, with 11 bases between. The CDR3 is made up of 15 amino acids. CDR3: CASSLEADSNEKLFF. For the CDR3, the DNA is TGTGCCAGCAGCTTAGAGGCGGACTCCAATGAAAAACTGTTTTTT.

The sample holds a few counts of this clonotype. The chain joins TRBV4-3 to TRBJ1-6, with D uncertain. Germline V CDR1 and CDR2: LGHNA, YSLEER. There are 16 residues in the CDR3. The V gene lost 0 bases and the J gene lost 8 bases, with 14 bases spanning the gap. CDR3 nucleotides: TGCGCCAGCAGCCAAGATCCGGAAGCGGCCTATTCACCCCTCCACTTT. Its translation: CASSQDPEAAYSPLHF.

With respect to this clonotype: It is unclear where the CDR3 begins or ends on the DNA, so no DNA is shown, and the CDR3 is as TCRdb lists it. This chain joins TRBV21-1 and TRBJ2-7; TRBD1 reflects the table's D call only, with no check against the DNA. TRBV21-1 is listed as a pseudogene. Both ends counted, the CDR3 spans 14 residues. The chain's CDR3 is CASSKVGGGNEQYF.

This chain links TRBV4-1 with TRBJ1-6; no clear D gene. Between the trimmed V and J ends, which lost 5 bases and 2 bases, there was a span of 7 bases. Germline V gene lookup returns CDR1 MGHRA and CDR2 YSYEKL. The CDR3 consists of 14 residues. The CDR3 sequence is CASSVGAYNSPLHF. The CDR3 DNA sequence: TGCGCCAGCAGCGTGGGAGCCTATAATTCACCCCTCCACTTT.

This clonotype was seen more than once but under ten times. CDR3 bases: TGTGCCAGCAGTGAATTTGGACAGGTTAATGAAAAACTGTTTTTT. It specifies CASSEFGQVNEKLFF. V gene TRBV25-1 combines with J gene TRBJ1-4, with 7 positions matching TRBD1. The V gene's germline CDR1 is MGHDK and CDR2 SYGVNS. This CDR3 comprises 15 residues. V shed 1 base and J 4 bases; nucleotides not matched to a gene: 3.

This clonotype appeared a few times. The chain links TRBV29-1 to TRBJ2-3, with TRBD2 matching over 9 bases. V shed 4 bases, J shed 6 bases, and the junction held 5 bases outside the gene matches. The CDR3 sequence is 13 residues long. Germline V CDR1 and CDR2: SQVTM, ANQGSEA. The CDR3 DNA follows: TGCAGCGTTGGGCGGGAGGGACCGGATACGCAGTATTTT. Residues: CSVGREGPDTQYF.

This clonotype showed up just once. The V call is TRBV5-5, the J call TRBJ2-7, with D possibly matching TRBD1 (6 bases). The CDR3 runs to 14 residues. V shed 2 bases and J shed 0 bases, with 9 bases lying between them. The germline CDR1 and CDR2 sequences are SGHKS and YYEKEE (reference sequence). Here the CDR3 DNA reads TGTGCCAGCAGCTTTTCGACAGGCTCCTACGAGCAGTACTTC. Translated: CASSFSTGSYEQYF.

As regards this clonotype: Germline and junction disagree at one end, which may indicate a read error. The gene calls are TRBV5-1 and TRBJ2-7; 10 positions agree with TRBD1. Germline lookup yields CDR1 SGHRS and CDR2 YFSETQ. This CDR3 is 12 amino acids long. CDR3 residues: CASSLPGTGVNF. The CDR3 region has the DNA TGCGCCAGCAGCTTGCCTGGGACAGGGGTGAACTTC.

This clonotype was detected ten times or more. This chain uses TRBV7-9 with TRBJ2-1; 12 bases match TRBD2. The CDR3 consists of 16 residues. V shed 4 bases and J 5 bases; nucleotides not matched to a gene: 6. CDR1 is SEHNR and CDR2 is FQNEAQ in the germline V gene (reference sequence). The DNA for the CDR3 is TGTGCCAGCAGCTCGCGGACTAGCGGGGTGAACAATGAGCAGTTCTTC. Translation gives CASSSRTSGVNNEQFF.

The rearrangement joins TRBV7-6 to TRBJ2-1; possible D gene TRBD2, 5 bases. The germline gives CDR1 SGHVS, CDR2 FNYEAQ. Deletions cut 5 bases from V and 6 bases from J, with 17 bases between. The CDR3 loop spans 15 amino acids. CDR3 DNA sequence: TGTGCCAGCAGCCCCACTAGACCCCTCACCAATGAGCAGTTCTTC. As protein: CASSPTRPLTNEQFF.

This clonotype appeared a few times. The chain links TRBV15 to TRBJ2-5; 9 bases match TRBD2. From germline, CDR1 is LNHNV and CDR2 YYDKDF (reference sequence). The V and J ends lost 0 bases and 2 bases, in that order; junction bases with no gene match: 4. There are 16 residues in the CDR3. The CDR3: CATSRDPAGGQETQYF. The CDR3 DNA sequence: TGTGCCACCAGCAGAGATCCCGCGGGGGGGCAAGAGACCCAGTACTTC.

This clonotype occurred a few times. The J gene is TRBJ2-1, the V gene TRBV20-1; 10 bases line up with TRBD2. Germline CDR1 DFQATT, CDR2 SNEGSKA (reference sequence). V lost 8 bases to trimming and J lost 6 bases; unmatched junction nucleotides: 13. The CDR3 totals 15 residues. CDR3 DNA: TGCAGTCGCGCACAACTAGCGGGGAATTCCAATGAGCAGTTCTTC. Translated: CSRAQLAGNSNEQFF.

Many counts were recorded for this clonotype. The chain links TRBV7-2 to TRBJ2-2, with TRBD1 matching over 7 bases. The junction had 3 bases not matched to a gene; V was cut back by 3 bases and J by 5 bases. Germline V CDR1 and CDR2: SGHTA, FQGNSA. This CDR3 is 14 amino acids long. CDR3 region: CASSFLGQTGELFF. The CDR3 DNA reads TGTGCCAGCAGCTTCCTGGGACAGACCGGGGAGCTGTTTTTT.

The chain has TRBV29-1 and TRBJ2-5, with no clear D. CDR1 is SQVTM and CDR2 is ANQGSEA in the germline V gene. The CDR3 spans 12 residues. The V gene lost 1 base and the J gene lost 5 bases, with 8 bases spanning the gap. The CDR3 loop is CSVEGKKETQYF. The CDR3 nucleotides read TGCAGCGTTGAAGGCAAAAAGGAGACCCAGTACTTC.

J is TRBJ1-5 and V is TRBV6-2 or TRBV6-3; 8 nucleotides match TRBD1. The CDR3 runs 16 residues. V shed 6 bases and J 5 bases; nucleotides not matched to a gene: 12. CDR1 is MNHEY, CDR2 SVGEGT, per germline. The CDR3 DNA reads TGTGCCAGCAGCATGACAGGGGTCGGAAGGTATCAGCCCCAGCATTTT. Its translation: CASSMTGVGRYQPQHF.

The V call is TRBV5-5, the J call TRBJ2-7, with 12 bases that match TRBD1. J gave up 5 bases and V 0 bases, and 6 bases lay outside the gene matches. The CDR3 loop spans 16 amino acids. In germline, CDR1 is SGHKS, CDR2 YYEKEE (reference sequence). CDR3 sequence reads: CASSLETGTGGDEQYF. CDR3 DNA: TGTGCCAGCAGCTTGGAAACCGGGACAGGGGGCGACGAGCAGTACTTC.